The T cell receptor (beta chain) under discussion was sequenced for a study of patients and donors after allogeneic stem cell transplantation. This clonotype was counted a few times. TCRdb redid the calling of the RT-PCR reads with MiXCR, one entry per CDR3 protein. The sample has about a million distinct CDR3 sequences; roughly 18% are singletons. The CDR3 has 15 amino acids. The junction had 11 bases not matched to a gene; V was cut back by 4 bases and J by 8 bases. The germline CDR1 and CDR2 sequences are SGHTA and FQGNSA. J is TRBJ1-2 and V is TRBV7-2; 9 bases match TRBD1. Sequencing was performed on blood, either unsorted or a sorted T cell fraction (not recorded which). The source of this sequence is a human donor who was either an allogeneic HSCT recipient or a stem cell or donor lymphocyte infusion donor (not recorded which). It is not recorded whose cells these are; they may come from a transplant donor. The CDR3 here is CASSSPDRGEGGYTF. CDR3 nucleotides: TGTGCCAGCAGCTCGCCGGACAGGGGCGAGGGGGGCTACACCTTC.